The present T cell receptor (beta chain) was sequenced within a study of blood T cell repertoires in COVID-19. Study-wide background: Donors in the United States, Italy and Spain gave samples during acute or convalescent COVID-19. From T cells, B-cell-depleted T cells, or PBMCs came the material, which was cDNA or gDNA.

With 3 bases clipped from V and 7 bases from J, the junction kept 6 bases outside the gene matches. The CDR3 is 15 residues long. The germline V gene has CDR1 LGHNA and CDR2 YNFKEQ. Original analysis: Amplification of reference gene primers provided the estimated nucleated cell counts. Here immunoSEQ multiplex PCR was the method, and the copy in TCRdb shows in-frame clones only, minus some. Clone size and V and J calls were adopted from that table, with D and trimming inferred from the DNA. The sample yields over 200,000 clones, around nine tenths seen once. V gene TRBV4-2 combines with J gene TRBJ1-6; 7 bases are shared with TRBD1. The sample comprised peripheral blood. This receptor was taken from a man aged 60 to 75 who had recovered from COVID-19. The CDR3 DNA is TGTGCCAGCAGCCAGAAGGGGGCAGGGAATTCACCCCTCCACTTT. Translation gives CASSQKGAGNSPLHF.